This T cell receptor beta chain is drawn from a study of blood T cell repertoires in COVID-19. Original processing notes: Scientists estimated how many nucleated cells there were by amplifying reference gene primers. Profiled with immunoSEQ multiplex PCR; TCRdb holds only in-frame clones, not every one. From that table come the V and J calls and clone size; the DNA was used to work out D and trimming. In the table there are roughly 100,000 clones, about 85% of which are singletons. Germline V gene data show CDR1 as SGHRS and CDR2 as YFSETQ. The CDR3 has 15 residues. V was pared by 1 base and J by 7 bases, with 17 bases between.

The sample was peripheral blood. The chain recombines TRBV5-1 with TRBJ1-2; the D gene is possibly TRBD1 (6 bases). The source is a man aged 50-59 years with acute or convalescent COVID-19. The CDR3 DNA is TGCGCCAGCAGCTTGCCTCGCGACAGGCAATCTGGCTACACCTTC. Translating gives CASSLPRDRQSGYTF.